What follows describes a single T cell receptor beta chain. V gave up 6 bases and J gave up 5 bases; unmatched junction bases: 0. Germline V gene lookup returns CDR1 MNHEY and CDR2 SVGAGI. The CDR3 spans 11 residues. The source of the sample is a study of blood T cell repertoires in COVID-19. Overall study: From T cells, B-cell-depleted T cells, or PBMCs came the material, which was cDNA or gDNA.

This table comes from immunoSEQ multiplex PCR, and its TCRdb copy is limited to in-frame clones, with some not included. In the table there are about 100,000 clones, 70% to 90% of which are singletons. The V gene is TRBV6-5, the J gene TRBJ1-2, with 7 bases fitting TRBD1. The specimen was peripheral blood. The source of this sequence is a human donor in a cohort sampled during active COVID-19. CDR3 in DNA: TGTGCCAGCAGACAGGGGTATGGCTACACCTTC. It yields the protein CASRQGYGYTF.